This paragraph covers one TCR beta chain sequence. The data were taken from a study of T cell changes during pregnancy in multiple sclerosis. TCRdb's copy holds only in-frame clones and misses some; the assay was immunoSEQ multiplex PCR. Here the sample spans roughly 70,000 clones, 85% to 95% being singletons. This TCR came from a female donor in good health, enrolled as a control in a pregnancy study. Here the sequenced sample was peripheral blood, taken in the third trimester of pregnancy.

CDR3 DNA sequence: TGTGCCAGCAGCTTAGTTGCAGGATCGGGACAGCCCCAGCATTTT. The encoded protein is CASSLVAGSGQPQHF. J is TRBJ1-5 and V is TRBV11-2; D gene ambiguous. Trimming pared 1 base from V and 7 bases from J, leaving 14 bases between. CDR1 is SGHAT, CDR2 FQNNGV, per germline. CDR3 size: 15 residues.